The TCR beta chain described here comes from a study of yellow fever vaccine responses in identical twins. Study-level findings and limits: A vaccine T cell response that seemed partly convergent and partly personalized was reported in twins.

In the case of this clonotype: Its antigen is unidentified.

TCRdb redid the calling of the RT-PCR reads with MiXCR, one entry per CDR3 protein. Of roughly 6,900 distinct CDR3 sequences in the sample, over 80% were seen once. Trimming left V 3 bases short and J 0 bases short, with 14 bases between. This CDR3 is 17 amino acids long. CDR1 is KGHDR, CDR2 SFDVKD, per germline. The rearrangement links TRBV24-1 to TRBJ2-1, with D perhaps TRBD1 (6 bases). The source of this sequence is a woman under 30 who received the yellow fever vaccine. The sample in question was T cells from blood (PBMCs), unsorted or a sorted subset (not recorded which), obtained before or after yellow fever vaccination (not recorded which). CDR3 bases: TGTGCCACCAGTGATCTCCCCCGGACAGACTCCTACAATGAGCAGTTCTTC. Its translation is CATSDLPRTDSYNEQFF.